These T cell receptor beta chains were read from a single sample in a study of CD8 T cells in ankylosing spondylitis. MiXCR, run by TCRdb on the 5' RACE reads, gives a single entry per CDR3 protein. The data show around 35,000 distinct CDR3 sequences, around 15% seen once. The sequencing input was synovial fluid, either unsorted or a sorted T cell fraction (not recorded which). The receptors originated from a male donor with ankylosing spondylitis. CDR3s include the opening cysteine and the closing phenylalanine or tryptophan. Each record gives: J gene, clone size, V gene, D gene, CDR3 DNA, CDR3 protein. The D gene is left open where the match is weak. The size entry is marked missing in some rows and otherwise reads once, few, many or a size class.

j_gene: TRBJ2-7; abundance: few; v_gene: TRBV2; d_gene: TRBD1; CDR3nt: TGTGCCCCGGAGGGGGACAGGGCCTACGAGCAGTACTTC; CDR3aa: CAPEGDRAYEQYF
j_gene: TRBJ1-1; abundance: many; v_gene: TRBV20-1; d_gene: -; CDR3nt: TGCAGTGCTAGAAGTCGGGACACTGAAGCTTTCTTT; CDR3aa: CSARSRDTEAFF
j_gene: TRBJ1-6; abundance: -; v_gene: TRBV6-2/TRBV6-3; d_gene: -; CDR3nt: TGTGCCAGCAGTTACGTAACGGGTTCACCCCTCCACTTT; CDR3aa: CASSYVTGSPLHF
j_gene: TRBJ2-5; abundance: many; v_gene: TRBV27; d_gene: -; CDR3nt: TGTGCCAGCAGTTTACTAGCCGCCGGAACCCAGACCCAGTACTTC; CDR3aa: CASSLLAAGTQTQYF
j_gene: TRBJ1-3; abundance: many; v_gene: TRBV4-3; d_gene: TRBD1; CDR3nt: TGCGCCAGCAGCCAAGCGGGCCGGGACAGGAGAAACACCATATATTTT; CDR3aa: CASSQAGRDRRNTIYF
j_gene: TRBJ2-1; abundance: few; v_gene: TRBV27; d_gene: TRBD1; CDR3nt: TGTGCCAGCACCCGCCAAACAGGGGGAAATGAGCAGTTCTTC; CDR3aa: CASTRQTGGNEQFF
j_gene: TRBJ1-1; abundance: medium-sized; v_gene: TRBV5-4; d_gene: -; CDR3nt: TGTGCCAGCAGCCCACAACGGGGGTTAGACACTGAAGCTTTCTTT; CDR3aa: CASSPQRGLDTEAFF
j_gene: TRBJ1-5; abundance: many; v_gene: TRBV24-1; d_gene: TRBD1; CDR3nt: TGTGCCACCAGTGAACATAGACAGGGGGGCAGCAATCAGCCCCAGCATTTT; CDR3aa: CATSEHRQGGSNQPQHF
j_gene: TRBJ2-5; abundance: few; v_gene: TRBV3-1; d_gene: TRBD2; CDR3nt: TGTGCCAGCAGCCAAGGGGAAAGTAGCGGGGTGTGGGAGACCCAGTACTTC; CDR3aa: CASSQGESSGVWETQYF
j_gene: TRBJ1-5; abundance: -; v_gene: TRBV4-3; d_gene: -; CDR3nt: TGCGCCAGCAGCCAAGATCAGGGCACCTATCAGCCCCAGCATTTT; CDR3aa: CASSQDQGTYQPQHF
j_gene: TRBJ2-7; abundance: few; v_gene: TRBV5-1; d_gene: TRBD1; CDR3nt: TGCGCCAGCAGCTGGGGCTTGGGACAGGGAGCCTACGAGCAGTACTTC; CDR3aa: CASSWGLGQGAYEQYF
j_gene: TRBJ2-7; abundance: -; v_gene: TRBV20-1; d_gene: -; CDR3nt: TGCAGTGCTAGAAGAAGGCTCCACGAGCAGTACTTC; CDR3aa: CSARRRLHEQYF
j_gene: TRBJ2-7; abundance: -; v_gene: TRBV5-1; d_gene: -; CDR3nt: TGCGCCAGCAGCTTGTACAGGGATCCCTACGAGCAGTACTTC; CDR3aa: CASSLYRDPYEQYF
j_gene: TRBJ2-4; abundance: many; v_gene: TRBV2; d_gene: -; CDR3nt: TGTGCCAGCAGCGGACTCCCATGGCCCAAAAACATTCAGTACTTC; CDR3aa: CASSGLPWPKNIQYF
j_gene: TRBJ2-3; abundance: -; v_gene: TRBV6-4; d_gene: -; CDR3nt: TGTGCCAGCAGTGAAGACCCCTCAGCGAACACAGATACGCAGTATTTT; CDR3aa: CASSEDPSANTDTQYF
j_gene: TRBJ1-4; abundance: few; v_gene: TRBV4-1; d_gene: -; CDR3nt: TGCGCCAGCAGCGGGTGGGGGACATCCACCTATAATGAAAAACTGTTTTTT; CDR3aa: CASSGWGTSTYNEKLFF
j_gene: TRBJ1-5; abundance: many; v_gene: TRBV7-9; d_gene: TRBD1; CDR3nt: TGTGCCAGCAGCTCAACGACAGGGGGAGATCAGCCCCAGCATTTT; CDR3aa: CASSSTTGGDQPQHF
j_gene: TRBJ2-7; abundance: many; v_gene: TRBV12-3/TRBV12-4; d_gene: -; CDR3nt: TGTGCCAGCAGTCGAGGGTTCGAGCAGTACTTC; CDR3aa: CASSRGFEQYF
j_gene: TRBJ2-3; abundance: few; v_gene: TRBV6-4; d_gene: -; CDR3nt: TGTGCCAGCAGTAGAGGGGCAGCCCTACCCACAGATACGCAGTATTTT; CDR3aa: CASSRGAALPTDTQYF
j_gene: TRBJ2-7; abundance: many; v_gene: TRBV6-1; d_gene: -; CDR3nt: TGTGCCAGCAGCCCGTTGAGAGGTTTGGGCGAGCAGTACTTC; CDR3aa: CASSPLRGLGEQYF
j_gene: TRBJ2-3; abundance: -; v_gene: TRBV4-3; d_gene: -; CDR3nt: TGCGCCAGCAGCCAAGATCGGGGAGGACCGGGTACGCAGTATTTT; CDR3aa: CASSQDRGGPGTQYF
j_gene: TRBJ2-7; abundance: many; v_gene: TRBV4-2; d_gene: -; CDR3nt: TGTGCCAGCAGCCAGTTGGGGGTCCGCGAGCAGTACTTC; CDR3aa: CASSQLGVREQYF
j_gene: TRBJ1-1; abundance: many; v_gene: TRBV7-2; d_gene: -; CDR3nt: TGTGCCAGCAGCTTAGGAGGCATAGGAGCTTTCTTT; CDR3aa: CASSLGGIGAFF
j_gene: TRBJ2-3; abundance: -; v_gene: TRBV7-6; d_gene: -; CDR3nt: TGTGCCAGCAGCCCCGAGGGCGGCACAGATACGCAGTATTTT; CDR3aa: CASSPEGGTDTQYF
j_gene: TRBJ2-6; abundance: many; v_gene: TRBV7-9; d_gene: -; CDR3nt: TGTGCCAGCAGCTCTCAGGCCTCTGGGGCCAACGTCCTGACTTTC; CDR3aa: CASSSQASGANVLTF
j_gene: TRBJ1-2; abundance: -; v_gene: TRBV7-9; d_gene: -; CDR3nt: TGTGCCAGCAGCCAAGACGGCGGACATATAAGGCCCTACACCTTC; CDR3aa: CASSQDGGHIRPYTF
j_gene: TRBJ2-1; abundance: few; v_gene: TRBV4-3; d_gene: -; CDR3nt: TGCGCCAGCAGCCAAGATCTAAGGTCAGGGGGGTTTGGGCAGTTCTTC; CDR3aa: CASSQDLRSGGFGQFF
j_gene: TRBJ1-6; abundance: -; v_gene: TRBV27; d_gene: -; CDR3nt: TGTGCCAGCAGTTTAGGGGCAGGGTACAATAATTCACCCCTCCACTTT; CDR3aa: CASSLGAGYNNSPLHF
j_gene: TRBJ2-7; abundance: -; v_gene: TRBV4-1; d_gene: -; CDR3nt: TGCGCCAGCAGCCAAGTAGACGCCTACGAGCAGTACTTC; CDR3aa: CASSQVDAYEQYF
j_gene: TRBJ2-3; abundance: many; v_gene: TRBV9; d_gene: -; CDR3nt: TGTGCCAGCGCGGTCAGTGGGAAGACAGATACGCAGTATTTT; CDR3aa: CASAVSGKTDTQYF
j_gene: TRBJ2-7; abundance: many; v_gene: TRBV4-3; d_gene: -; CDR3nt: TGCGCCAGCAGCCAAGATACCTTGGGTAGCGGTCCTTACGAGCAGTACTTC; CDR3aa: CASSQDTLGSGPYEQYF